The entry below gives a single TCR beta chain sequence along with its context. The entry originates in a study of blood T cell repertoires in COVID-19. This table comes from immunoSEQ multiplex PCR, and its TCRdb copy is limited to in-frame clones, with some not included. The repertoire holds 250,000 to 300,000 clones, with about 90% as singletons. The germline V and J ends were trimmed by 2 bases and 4 bases, with 17 bases remaining between them. The CDR3 is made up of 16 amino acids. Germline CDR1 reads MNHEY; CDR2 reads SVGEGT. Sequencing input: peripheral blood. The chain employs TRBV6-2 or TRBV6-3 and TRBJ1-1; D is possibly TRBD1 (6 bases). The sequence derives from a woman aged 45-59 years who had recovered from COVID-19. CDR3 sequence reads: CASSYANRARGTEAFF. In nucleotides, the CDR3 is TGTGCCAGCAGTTACGCAAACAGGGCCAGGGGCACTGAAGCTTTCTTT.